The T cell receptor beta chain described here comes from a study of cytomegalovirus exposure and HLA in healthy donors (dated by TCRdb to between 2016 and 2019). Concerning the study at large: In an earlier analysis of 587 of the donors, around 290 Gb of sequence data and about 110 million unique TCR beta sequences from 150 million to 200 million T cells were reported. Donor age, sex, ethnicity and CMV serostatus were compiled together with the repertoire data. The study profiled the T cell repertoires of some 610 subjects by immunosequencing and related them to cytomegalovirus serostatus. HLA typing included class I and class II loci at four-digit resolution. Because of strong linkage in the cohort, roughly five DR-DQ haplotypes were treated as single units for association and clustering. The number of donors typed differed by locus, with about 629-640 for A, B, C, DRB1 and DQB1, about 500 for DQA1, some 570 for DPA1, and under 490 for DPB1. An early release covering some 640 HLA-typed donors comprised 300 to 350 gigabases of sequencing data and approximately 80 million unique TCR sequences. Every repertoire in the discovery cohort had been generated on one and the same sequencing platform. In the later analysis, no new phenotypic data were used to find candidate immune exposures; instead, reliance was placed on TCR beta sequences and their occurrence across donors. To study patterns of TCR occurrence, a later analysis re-analyzed previously published TCR beta repertoires from under 750 donors and added high-resolution HLA genotyping. The study combined high-throughput TCR immunosequencing, statistical association of individual TCRs with disease status, and machine learning to predict cytomegalovirus infection status. Along with the roughly 670-subject first cohort, a separate validation cohort of over a hundred different subjects was used. Among roughly 400 genotyped donors of the cohort, an average of about 240,000 unique TCR beta nucleotide sequences were sequenced per donor, around 18% of them non-productive. Among the roughly 400 genotyped donors, around 81% belonged to the genetic ancestry cluster associated with self-reported Caucasian donors. In an earlier analysis of 587 of the donors, high-throughput TCR beta sequencing was used to judge whether each TCR beta V gene segment behaved as functional or pseudogenic. The study was designed to test whether signatures of past pathogen exposure could be identified by cataloging public T cell receptors. Genome-wide SNP genotypes for about three fifths of the roughly 670 donors were used in a later genetic analysis, which treated that subset as a discovery cohort. Beyond this particular receptor, the publication reports: Only TCR beta chains were sequenced in this cohort, and the absence of alpha or paired-chain data limited detectable features. An association between a missense DCLRE1C variant and V-gene and J-gene trimming of TCR beta chains was found in a later genetic analysis and replicated in an independent cohort. According to the authors, the approach could potentially be generalized to other disease states and immunological phenotypes. In a later analysis, several top co-occurrence clusters were reported to appear linked to parvovirus B19, influenza, CMV and Epstein-Barr virus. Assigning TCR associations to individual alleles was difficult when HLA alleles, especially DR and DQ, strongly co-occurred. Most CMV-associated TCR beta chains appeared to be HLA-restricted in a later analysis, and the HLA associations seemed to be driven largely by CMV exposure. The 87-base-pair reads could not distinguish some IMGT-functional V segments, including TRBV6-2 and TRBV6-3, so those segments were excluded. In a later analysis, HLA-associated TCR beta chains showed more clonal expansion and lower generation probabilities than non-associated chains that were equally common. A total of around 150 TCR beta chains were listed by the study as associated with cytomegalovirus. An earlier analysis of approximately 600 of the donors showed that most TCR beta V segments appeared in productive rearrangements either about 87% or about 30% of the time, which broadly matched IMGT annotations. In a later genetic analysis, fewer N-insertions in productive TCRs were reported among donors in an Asian-associated ancestry cluster than the roughly 700-donor mean. Linkage disequilibrium might explain the correlated functional status among segregating V segments, but an unknown experimental factor could not be ruled out. HLA typing was unavailable for some donors at each locus, so association tests used only the typed subset. Across donors, most TCR sequences were observed very rarely, whereas some public TCRs were present in many individuals. In both the original and validation cohorts, the classifier was reported to diagnose cytomegalovirus status with high specificity and sensitivity. The sequencing pipeline was judged likely to have produced a cluster of highly shared sequence variants as a technical artifact. The only immune exposure information available for the cohort was CMV serostatus. Sequencing depth was assumed to be roughly uniform across donors in the presence/absence analyses, though that assumption may not hold. A further reported finding was that TCR beta sequences accurately predicted the HLA-A and HLA-B alleles for most subjects in the first cohort. In vitro tests confirmed that a few of the cytomegalovirus-associated TCR beta chains recognize cytomegalovirus antigens. A later analysis associated 16,951 TCR beta sequences with specific HLA alleles at a false discovery rate of 0.05. Because counts were too low, under 20 rarely observed V segments, including chromosome 9 orphons, were left out of the earlier analysis of roughly 600 of the donors. In a later analysis, the rate of TCR association differed among HLA loci, with DRB1 alleles having the most associated TCRs and HLA-C alleles having the fewest.

The protocol used for the library was the immunoSEQ multiplex PCR assay. A mixture of 60 forward primers for TCR Vbeta segments and 13 reverse primers for TCR Jbeta segments was used in the multiplex PCR. Amplification of the CDR3 region of rearranged TCR beta genes was performed with a multiplex PCR assay on genomic DNA. On the Illumina HiSeq System, the amplified TCR beta libraries were sequenced as 87-base-pair reads. The authors' pipeline ran thus. A later analysis tallied 70 million to 100 million unique TCR beta chains across the approximately 670 repertoires, and 10 million to 11 million of those chains were shared by two or more donors. A nearest-neighbor algorithm error-corrected the raw reads and collapsed the reads into unique sequences, merging closely related sequences to remove PCR and sequencing errors. To assign V, D and J gene segments, CDR3 sequences were aligned to IMGT reference sequences. Each retained sequence needed at least a six-nucleotide match to both a V gene segment and a J gene segment. Rearrangements were called productive when the CDR3 lacked stop codons and stayed in frame with V and J; all others were non-productive. Following IMGT convention, CDR3 was defined as the stretch from the second conserved V-encoded cysteine up to the conserved J-encoded phenylalanine. The earlier analysis of about 620 of the donors excluded sequences that lacked an unambiguous match to a single V gene segment. An earlier analysis of some 610 of the donors called V segments functional above 56.7% productive rearrangements and segregating when the between-donor standard deviation exceeded 5%. To diagnose cytomegalovirus status from the catalog of TCR beta chain sequences, a statistical classification framework was built. In a later analysis, V and J genes were assigned by comparing TCR nucleotide sequences against IMGT/GENE-DB human TR gene sequences. A later analysis assigned CDR3 sequences and most-parsimonious VDJ recombination scenarios with the TCRdist pipeline. In a later analysis, each TCR beta chain was defined by its CDR3 amino acid sequence together with its V-gene family, and reads without a unique V-gene family were excluded. A later analysis removed over 500 highly shared, low-generation-probability nucleotide sequences to deal with suspected cross-contamination and a sequencing artifact. In a later analysis, a clonal expansion index for each public chain was calculated from normalized within-repertoire ranks of inferred template counts. In a later analysis, generation probabilities were computed with a VDJ recombination model fitted to out-of-frame rearrangements, and the resulting probabilities were checked against IGoR. In a later analysis, hypergeometric tests were used to score TCR-TCR, TCR-HLA and TCR-CMV co-occurrence, with a repertoire-size bias correction applied to TCR pairs. To estimate false discovery rates, a later analysis permuted the HLA or CMV assignments 20 times. In a later analysis, co-occurring TCRs were grouped with DBSCAN, and TCRdist sequence similarity was added when clustering was performed within HLA-allele-positive subsets. Co-occurrence clustering excluded repertoires with fewer than 30,000 or more than 120,000 public chains, plus five with anomalous nucleotide sharing. Here the immuneACCESS table is served through TCRdb, limited to in-frame sequences with V and J called. Missing clones are a known gap in these copies; in checked studies unresolved V genes cover under half, and the rest lacks a known reason. The D gene and trimming were derived from the DNA, and the V and J assignments and clone size from that table. This sample gives about 84,000 clones in total; about 77% of them show up just once. Of the sample, 2% to 3% falls within the top ten clones.

From the cysteine through the phenylalanine, the CDR3 covers 23 amino acids. The DNA shown is the 69-base CDR3, in frame from base 1. The germline V gene supplies CDR1 KGHSH and CDR2 LQKENI. The V end gives up 1 base and the J end 2 bases, leaving 24 bases in the junction not matched to a gene. This clone has a single count. The antigen it recognizes is unknown. Base-call qualities are not available, and no considerably larger clone is one nucleotide away. The cohort comprised around 700 healthy bone marrow donors. Cohort members were all nominally healthy when sampled, although unrecorded immune exposures were likely present. The donor was CMV seropositive and was included in the group of some 290 seropositive cohort members. Each donor provided a peripheral blood sample, and peripheral blood mononuclear cells were used for TCR beta sequencing. The Qiagen DNeasy Blood Extraction Kit was used to extract genomic DNA from the blood cell samples.

Sample: PBMCs. The chain couples TRBV18 to TRBJ2-5, and TRBD2 matches 11 of the central bases. This clonotype was sampled from a male donor in good health and CMV-seropositive. The CDR3 reads CASSPQSAPWVQYTSGRQETQYF. At the DNA level, the sequence is TGTGCCAGCTCACCACAATCGGCACCGTGGGTACAATATACTAGCGGGAGACAAGAGACCCAGTACTTC.